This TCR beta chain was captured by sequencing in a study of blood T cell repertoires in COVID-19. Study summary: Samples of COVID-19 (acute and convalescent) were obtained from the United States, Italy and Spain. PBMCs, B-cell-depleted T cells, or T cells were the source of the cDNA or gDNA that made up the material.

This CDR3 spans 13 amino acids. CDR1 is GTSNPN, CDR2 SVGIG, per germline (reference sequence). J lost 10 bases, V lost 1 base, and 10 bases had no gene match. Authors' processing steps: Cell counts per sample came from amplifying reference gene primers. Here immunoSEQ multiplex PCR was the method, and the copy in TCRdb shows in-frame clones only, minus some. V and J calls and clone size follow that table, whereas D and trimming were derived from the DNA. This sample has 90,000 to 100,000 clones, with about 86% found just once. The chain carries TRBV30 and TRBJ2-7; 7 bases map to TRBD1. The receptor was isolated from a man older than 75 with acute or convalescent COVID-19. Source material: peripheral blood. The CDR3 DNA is TGTGCCTGGAGTGCGGGACAGACCCCGCCCCAGTACTTC. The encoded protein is CAWSAGQTPPQYF.